This note documents a single T cell receptor beta chain sequence. As yet, its antigen is unknown. This CDR3 is 14 amino acids long. Deletions cut 4 bases from V and 8 bases from J, with 14 bases between. Per germline, CDR1 SGHDN and CDR2 FVKESK. These data come from a study of radiotherapy plus CTLA-4 blockade in lung cancer. Turning to the study itself: Objective response rate was roughly 19%; disease control rate, around 30%. Findings and limits, study-wide: Radiotherapy with ipilimumab was followed by blood expansion of tumor-derived clones.

Sequenced by immunoSEQ multiplex PCR; TCRdb stores in-frame clones only, minus some. The table has 40,000 to 60,000 clones, about 81% seen once. The receptor's source is a human donor with non-small cell lung cancer who had stable disease on radiotherapy plus ipilimumab. The input for sequencing was peripheral blood, taken from a patient treated with radiotherapy plus ipilimumab. V gene TRBV14 combines with J gene TRBJ1-4; tentatively, D is TRBD1 (6 bases). This chain's CDR3 is CASSRAGAREKLFF. CDR3 coding DNA: TGTGCCAGCAGCCGGGCAGGGGCGAGGGAAAAACTGTTTTTT. Combining the CDR3 with reference TRBV14 and TRBJ1-4 gives the whole variable domain EAGVTQFPSHSVIEKGQTVTLRCDPISGHDNLYWYRRVMGKEIKFLLHFVKESKQDESGMPNNRFLAERTGGTYSTLKVQPAELEDSGVYFCASSRAGAREKLFFGSGTQLSVL.